This T cell receptor beta chain stems from a study of blood T cells in healthy people across ages. It was with a sample-barcoded 5' primer and a J-beta primer mix that a second PCR of roughly 7 to 12 cycles was run. Each CDR3 protein is one row after TCRdb ran MiXCR on the 5' RACE reads. The data hold 450,000 to 600,000 distinct CDR3 sequences, with roughly a quarter observed a single time. This clonotype was seen more than once but under ten times. Germline V gene data show CDR1 as SGHDT and CDR2 as YYEEEE. V dropped 0 bases and J dropped 9 bases, with 10 bases sitting between them. This CDR3 has 13 residues. These same data were also listed under a study on T cells of mothers and their children.

The TCR comes from a boy aged 2-15 years in good health. The sequencing sample was made of blood. The chain recombines TRBV5-6 with TRBJ2-1; tentatively, D is TRBD1 (5 bases). In DNA form, the CDR3 reads TGTGCCAGCAGCTTGGGCAGGGTTATTGAGCAGTTCTTC. Translated, it gives CASSLGRVIEQFF.